Listed below are T cell receptor beta chains from one sample, sequenced in a study of T cell repertoires in cytomegalovirus infection. In TCRdb, the reads were re-called with MiXCR into one record per CDR3 protein. The profile shows 900,000 to 950,000 distinct CDR3 sequences, 30% to 40% of them singletons. Antigens for these TCRs are unknown. The starting material was cultured CD8+ T cells from PBMCs, obtained from culture after CMV antigen stimulation. These receptors came from a human donor in good health (CMV status not recorded). Some clones in this sample may be carry-over from other donors' samples. Both conserved end residues are part of each CDR3. The D gene is left open where the match is weak. The size entry is marked missing in some rows and otherwise reads once, few, many or a size class.

V: TRBV2; D: .; size: many; J: TRBJ2-1; CDR3: CASSEGGEQFF; DNA: TGTGCCAGCAGTGAGGGCGGTGAGCAGTTCTTC
V: TRBV24-1; D: .; size: .; J: TRBJ1-6; CDR3: CATSDGAGNSPLHF; DNA: TGTGCCACCAGTGATGGAGCAGGGAATTCACCCCTCCACTTT
V: TRBV7-9; D: .; size: .; J: TRBJ1-1; CDR3: CASSLPLGMNTEAFF; DNA: TGTGCCAGCAGCTTACCCCTCGGTATGAACACTGAAGCTTTCTTT
V: TRBV7-9; D: .; size: few; J: TRBJ1-3; CDR3: CASSTRQNSGNTIYF; DNA: TGTGCCAGCAGCACCCGACAGAACTCTGGAAACACCATATATTTT
V: TRBV18; D: TRBD2; size: many; J: TRBJ2-1; CDR3: CASSPLTSGGNEQFF; DNA: TGTGCCAGCTCACCACTAACTAGCGGGGGGAATGAGCAGTTCTTC
V: TRBV15; D: .; size: .; J: TRBJ2-6; CDR3: CATRPGGGANVLTF; DNA: TGTGCCACCCGGCCAGGAGGTGGGGCCAACGTCCTGACTTTC
V: TRBV4-1; D: TRBD1; size: .; J: TRBJ1-4; CDR3: CASAHRGLDNEKLFF; DNA: TGCGCCAGCGCACACAGGGGGCTAGATAATGAAAAACTGTTTTTT
V: TRBV18; D: TRBD1; size: .; J: TRBJ2-1; CDR3: CASSPWTGGASYNEQFF; DNA: TGTGCCAGCTCACCTTGGACAGGAGGAGCCTCCTACAATGAGCAGTTCTTC
V: TRBV6-1; D: .; size: few; J: TRBJ1-5; CDR3: CASRGGQGPPQTQYYQPQHF; DNA: TGTGCCAGCAGGGGGGGGCAGGGGCCGCCCCAAACACAATACTATCAGCCCCAGCATTTT
V: TRBV7-6; D: TRBD2; size: .; J: TRBJ2-1; CDR3: CASSGLAGAHSVYNEQFF; DNA: TGTGCCAGCAGCGGACTAGCGGGGGCCCATTCCGTTTACAATGAGCAGTTCTTC
V: TRBV12-3/TRBV12-4; D: TRBD1; size: few; J: TRBJ2-5; CDR3: CASSSGTERETQYF; DNA: TGTGCCAGCAGTTCCGGGACAGAAAGGGAGACCCAGTACTTC
V: TRBV9; D: .; size: .; J: TRBJ1-1; CDR3: CTSSTGTKGTEAFF; DNA: TGTACCAGCAGCACCGGGACAAAGGGAACTGAAGCTTTCTTT
V: TRBV19; D: .; size: .; J: TRBJ2-3; CDR3: CASSIFIGGGHTDTQYF; DNA: TGTGCCAGTAGTATATTTATAGGAGGAGGCCACACAGATACGCAGTATTTT
V: TRBV7-9; D: .; size: .; J: TRBJ2-3; CDR3: CASSPVGAARYTQYF; DNA: TGTGCCAGCAGCCCTGTAGGGGCAGCCCGGTATACGCAGTATTTT
V: TRBV4-2; D: .; size: .; J: TRBJ2-1; CDR3: CASSPKVGSQDVTYNEQFF; DNA: TGTGCCAGCAGCCCTAAGGTAGGCTCCCAGGACGTAACCTACAATGAGCAGTTCTTC
V: TRBV29-1; D: .; size: few; J: TRBJ1-2; CDR3: CSVDDRTDYGYTF; DNA: TGCAGCGTTGATGACAGGACGGACTATGGCTACACCTTC
V: TRBV6-2/TRBV6-3; D: TRBD2; size: few; J: TRBJ2-1; CDR3: CASYKRGPLGIGGDEQFF; DNA: TGTGCCAGCTATAAGCGGGGGCCTCTTGGGATAGGAGGCGATGAGCAGTTCTTC
V: TRBV18; D: .; size: .; J: TRBJ1-1; CDR3: CASSPMRPDPEAFF; DNA: TGTGCCAGCTCACCAATGAGGCCGGATCCGGAAGCTTTCTTT
V: TRBV28; D: .; size: .; J: TRBJ2-3; CDR3: CASSQSGQRLIPTHTQYF; DNA: TGTGCCAGCAGCCAGTCGGGACAAAGGCTAATTCCGACACATACGCAGTATTTT
V: TRBV12-3/TRBV12-4; D: .; size: few; J: TRBJ1-1; CDR3: CASSLFVARDTEAFF; DNA: TGTGCCAGCAGTTTATTTGTGGCCAGGGACACTGAAGCTTTCTTT
V: TRBV10-3; D: TRBD1; size: .; J: TRBJ2-2; CDR3: CAIIPDREGSTGELFF; DNA: TGTGCCATCATCCCGGACAGGGAAGGAAGCACCGGGGAGCTGTTTTTT
V: TRBV12-3/TRBV12-4; D: TRBD1; size: many; J: TRBJ1-4; CDR3: CASSVVTGTASATNEKLFF; DNA: TGTGCCAGCAGTGTGGTGACCGGGACAGCCAGTGCAACTAATGAAAAACTGTTTTTT
V: TRBV7-9; D: .; size: .; J: TRBJ2-2; CDR3: CASSPNVAGTRSVTGELFF; DNA: TGTGCCAGCAGCCCCAACGTCGCCGGGACAAGGAGTGTGACCGGGGAGCTGTTTTTT
V: TRBV9; D: .; size: .; J: TRBJ2-1; CDR3: CASSVEEPGRQYNEQFF; DNA: TGTGCCAGCAGCGTAGAGGAACCCGGGAGACAATACAATGAGCAGTTCTTC
V: TRBV6-5; D: .; size: few; J: TRBJ1-5; CDR3: CASSYGRGGNQPQHF; DNA: TGTGCCAGCAGTTACGGCAGGGGAGGCAATCAGCCCCAGCATTTT
V: TRBV25-1; D: .; size: few; J: TRBJ1-2; CDR3: CASSPDYYGYTF; DNA: TGTGCCAGCAGTCCGGACTACTATGGCTACACCTTC
V: TRBV12-3/TRBV12-4; D: .; size: few; J: TRBJ1-2; CDR3: CASSPQAGENYGYTF; DNA: TGTGCCAGCAGTCCCCAGGCAGGGGAGAACTATGGCTACACCTTC
V: TRBV27; D: .; size: .; J: TRBJ1-1; CDR3: CASSLGFREVNTEAFF; DNA: TGTGCCAGCAGTTTAGGGTTCAGGGAGGTGAACACTGAAGCTTTCTTT
V: TRBV28; D: .; size: .; J: TRBJ2-3; CDR3: CASSLDGGADTQYF; DNA: TGTGCCAGCAGTTTGGATGGGGGCGCAGATACGCAGTATTTT
V: TRBV5-4; D: .; size: .; J: TRBJ2-5; CDR3: CASSLRDEETQYF; DNA: TGTGCCAGCAGCTTGCGGGACGAAGAGACCCAGTACTTC
V: TRBV5-5; D: .; size: .; J: TRBJ2-5; CDR3: CASSLFGAAQETQYF; DNA: TGTGCCAGCAGCTTGTTCGGGGCGGCTCAAGAGACCCAGTACTTC
V: TRBV7-6; D: .; size: .; J: TRBJ1-2; CDR3: CASSLILAGKGYTF; DNA: TGTGCCAGCAGCTTAATTCTGGCAGGGAAGGGCTACACCTTC